This T cell receptor (beta chain) was found in a study of blood T cell repertoires in COVID-19. Study-wide background: T cells, B-cell-depleted T cells, or PBMCs provided the cDNA or gDNA that served as material.

Of note for this clone: Other DNA sequences from this sample encode an identical CDR3 as well.

In the original analysis: For nucleated cells, counts were estimated from reference gene primer amplification. Libraries were prepared by immunoSEQ multiplex PCR; TCRdb keeps only in-frame clonotypes and omits some of them. The DNA was the basis for D and trimming; V, J and clone size are from that table. The sample has around 250,000 clones, 65% to 90% seen once. What was sequenced was peripheral blood. The clonotype comes from a middle-aged man with active or convalescent COVID-19.

The CDR3 sequence is CASSSDRGTYNEQFF. CDR3 DNA sequence: TGTGCCAGCAGCTCCGACAGGGGGACCTACAATGAGCAGTTCTTC. V usage is TRBV7-3 and J usage is TRBJ2-1, with 9 bases matching TRBD1. The CDR3 sequence is 15 residues long. The V segment lost 4 bases and the J segment 2 bases; nucleotides outside the gene matches: 3. Germline V gene sequence: CDR1 SGHTA, CDR2 FQGTGA.